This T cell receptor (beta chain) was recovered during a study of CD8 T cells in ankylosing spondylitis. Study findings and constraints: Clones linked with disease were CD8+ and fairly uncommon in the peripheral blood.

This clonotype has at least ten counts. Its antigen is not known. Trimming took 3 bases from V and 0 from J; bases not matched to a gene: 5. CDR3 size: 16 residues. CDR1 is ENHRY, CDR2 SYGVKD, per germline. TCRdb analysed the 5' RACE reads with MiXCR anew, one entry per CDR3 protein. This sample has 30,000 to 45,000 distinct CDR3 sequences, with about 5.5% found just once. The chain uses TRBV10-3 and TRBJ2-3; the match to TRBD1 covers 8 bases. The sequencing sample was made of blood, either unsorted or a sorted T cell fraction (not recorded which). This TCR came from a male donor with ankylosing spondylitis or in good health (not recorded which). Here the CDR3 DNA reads TGTGCCATCAGTGATGGGGACAGGACTAGCACAGATACGCAGTATTTT. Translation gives CAISDGDRTSTDTQYF.